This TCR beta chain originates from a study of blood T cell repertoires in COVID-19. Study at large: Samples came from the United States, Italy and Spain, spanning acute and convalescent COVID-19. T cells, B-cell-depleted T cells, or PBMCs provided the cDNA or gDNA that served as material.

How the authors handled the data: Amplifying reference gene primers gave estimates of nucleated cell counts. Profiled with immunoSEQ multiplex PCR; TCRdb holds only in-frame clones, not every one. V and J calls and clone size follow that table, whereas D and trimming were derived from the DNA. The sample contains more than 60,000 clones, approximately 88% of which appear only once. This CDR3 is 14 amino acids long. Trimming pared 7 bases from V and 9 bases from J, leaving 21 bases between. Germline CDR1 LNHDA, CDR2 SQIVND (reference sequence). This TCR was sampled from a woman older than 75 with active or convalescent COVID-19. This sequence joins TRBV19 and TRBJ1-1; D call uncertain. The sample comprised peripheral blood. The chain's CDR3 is CASTQPLGATQAFF. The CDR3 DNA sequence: TGTGCCAGTACCCAGCCCCTCGGAGCAACTCAAGCTTTCTTT.